This TCR beta chain is from a study of cytomegalovirus exposure and HLA in healthy donors (dated by TCRdb to the late 2010s). The study in broad terms: According to an earlier analysis of around 600 of the donors, about 179 million T cells yielded 90 million to 140 million unique TCR beta sequences and approximately 300 Gb of sequence data. Of the roughly 390 genotyped donors, 65% to 90% were placed in the genetic ancestry cluster associated with self-reported Caucasian donors. In a later genetic analysis, genome-wide SNP genotypes for about 55% of the 666 donors were used, and that subset was treated as a discovery cohort. All discovery cohort repertoires had been generated using a single sequencing platform. Alongside the repertoire data, information on donor age, sex, ethnicity and CMV serostatus was compiled. An early release that covered roughly 600 HLA-typed donors contained about 290 gigabases of sequencing data and approximately 85 million unique TCR sequences. Typing coverage varied by locus: about 629-640 donors for A, B, C, DRB1 and DQB1; roughly 510 for DQA1; around 610 for DPA1; roughly 470 for DPB1. An earlier analysis of approximately 640 of the donors applied high-throughput TCR beta sequencing to assess whether each TCR beta V gene segment acted as functional or pseudogenic. The study aimed to test whether cataloging public T cell receptors could reveal signatures of past pathogen exposure. Besides the first cohort of roughly 700 subjects, a separate validation cohort made up of 120 different subjects was used. The study profiled the T cell repertoires of under 700 subjects by immunosequencing and related them to cytomegalovirus serostatus. To study patterns of TCR occurrence, a later analysis re-analyzed previously published TCR beta repertoires from 650 to 750 donors and added high-resolution HLA genotyping. The study combined high-throughput TCR immunosequencing, statistical association of individual TCRs with disease status, and machine learning to predict cytomegalovirus infection status. Four or five DR-DQ haplotypes were handled as single units for association and clustering because linkage in the cohort was strong. Class I and class II HLA loci were covered by the typing at four-digit resolution. Rather than using new phenotypic data, the later analysis identified candidate immune exposures from TCR beta sequences and from how often those sequences occurred across donors. Across about 370 genotyped donors of the cohort, an average of approximately 240,000 unique TCR beta nucleotide sequences per donor were sequenced, and roughly 18% of those sequences were non-productive.

Overall study results and their limits: Strong co-occurrence of HLA alleles, especially DR and DQ, made assigning TCR associations to individual alleles difficult. In a later genetic analysis, fewer N-insertions in productive TCRs were reported among donors in an Asian-associated ancestry cluster than the roughly 640-donor mean. A later analysis found that TCR association rates varied across HLA loci, with DRB1 alleles showing the most associated TCRs and HLA-C alleles the fewest. In an earlier analysis of roughly 500 of the donors, most TCR beta V segments appeared in productive rearrangements about 87% or about 30% of the time, broadly matching IMGT annotations. Across donors, most TCR sequences were observed very rarely, whereas some public TCRs were present in many individuals. Correlated functional status among segregating V segments might be attributable to linkage disequilibrium, but an unknown experimental factor could not be ruled out. Because HLA typing was unavailable for some donors at each locus, only the typed subset was used in association tests. A later analysis found that HLA-associated TCR beta chains were more clonally expanded and had lower generation probabilities than equally common non-associated chains. The classifier was reported to diagnose cytomegalovirus status with high specificity and sensitivity in both the original and validation cohorts. A further reported finding was that TCR beta sequences accurately predicted the HLA-A and HLA-B alleles for most subjects in the first cohort. In a later analysis, most CMV-associated TCR beta chains were found to appear HLA-restricted, with HLA associations seemingly driven largely by CMV exposure. A later analysis reported that several top co-occurrence clusters appeared linked to parvovirus B19, influenza, CMV and Epstein-Barr virus. According to the authors, the approach could potentially be generalized to other disease states and immunological phenotypes. Roughly uniform sequencing depth across donors was assumed in presence/absence analyses, although this assumption may not hold. In this cohort, only TCR beta chains were sequenced, and detectable features were limited by the absence of alpha or paired-chain data. V-gene and J-gene trimming of TCR beta chains was associated with a missense DCLRE1C variant in a later genetic analysis, and the association was replicated in an independent cohort. A later analysis associated about 17,000 TCR beta sequences with specific HLA alleles at a false discovery rate of 0.05. In the study, around 160 TCR beta chains were listed as associated with cytomegalovirus. A group of highly shared sequence variants was considered likely to be a technical artifact of the sequencing pipeline. The earlier analysis of fewer than 750 of the donors excluded fewer than 20 rarely observed V segments, including chromosome 9 orphons, because counts were too low. Three of the identified cytomegalovirus-associated TCR beta chains were confirmed in vitro to be specific for cytomegalovirus antigens. The only immune exposure information available for the cohort was CMV serostatus.

The cohort was made up of several hundred healthy bone marrow donors. Cohort members were all nominally healthy when sampled, although unrecorded immune exposures were likely present. The donor was CMV seropositive and belonged to the group of 250 to 300 seropositive cohort members. Every donor gave a peripheral blood sample, and the peripheral blood mononuclear cells from that sample were used for TCR beta sequencing. Genomic DNA extraction from the blood cell samples was performed with the Qiagen DNeasy Blood Extraction Kit. Of note for this clone: Its antigen is unknown. No base qualities exist here, and no much larger clone lies one base off it.

Receptors were amplified or captured by the immunoSEQ multiplex PCR assay. A mixture of 60 forward primers for TCR Vbeta segments and 13 reverse primers for TCR Jbeta segments was used in the multiplex PCR. The CDR3 region of rearranged TCR beta genes was amplified from genomic DNA by a multiplex PCR assay. The Illumina HiSeq System was used to sequence the amplified TCR beta libraries as 87-base-pair reads. The authors' pipeline ran thus. A later analysis tallied 80 million to 95 million unique TCR beta chains across the 666 repertoires, and roughly 11 million of those chains were shared by two or more donors. To remove PCR and sequencing errors, raw reads were error-corrected and collapsed into unique sequences using a nearest-neighbor algorithm that merged closely related sequences. Alignment of CDR3 sequences to IMGT reference sequences was used to assign V, D and J gene segments. For a sequence to be retained, a match of at least six nucleotides to both a V gene segment and a J gene segment was required. Rearrangements were called productive when the CDR3 lacked stop codons and stayed in frame with V and J; all others were non-productive. CDR3 was defined by IMGT convention, running from the second conserved V-encoded cysteine to the conserved J-encoded phenylalanine. In an earlier analysis of 550 to 650 of the donors, sequences lacking an unambiguous match to a single V gene segment were excluded. In an earlier analysis of around 600 of the donors, V segments were called functional above 56.7% productive rearrangements and were called segregating when the between-donor standard deviation exceeded 5%. A statistical classification framework was built to diagnose cytomegalovirus status from the catalog of TCR beta chain sequences. In a later analysis, TCR nucleotide sequences were compared against IMGT/GENE-DB human TR gene sequences so that V and J genes could be assigned. In a later analysis, CDR3 sequences and most-parsimonious VDJ recombination scenarios were assigned using the TCRdist pipeline. In a later analysis, every TCR beta chain was defined by the combination of its CDR3 amino acid sequence and its V-gene family, and reads without a unique V-gene family were dropped. To address suspected cross-contamination and a sequencing artifact, a later analysis removed approximately 590 highly shared, low-generation-probability nucleotide sequences. For each public chain, a later analysis derived a clonal expansion index from normalized ranks of inferred template counts within each repertoire. In a later analysis, generation probabilities were computed using a VDJ recombination model fitted to out-of-frame rearrangements, and the results were checked against IGoR. Hypergeometric tests were used in a later analysis to score TCR-TCR, TCR-HLA and TCR-CMV co-occurrence, with a repertoire-size bias correction applied to the TCR pairs. A later analysis estimated false discovery rates by permuting HLA or CMV assignments 20 times. A later analysis grouped co-occurring TCRs with DBSCAN, adding TCRdist sequence similarity when clustering within HLA-allele-positive subsets. Repertoires with fewer than 30,000 or more than 120,000 public chains were left out of co-occurrence clustering, as were five repertoires with anomalous nucleotide sharing. In TCRdb, the immuneACCESS table is reduced to in-frame sequences with V and J assigned. These tables do not hold every clone; where another copy was compared, an unresolved V gene accounts for under half, and the others remain unexplained. The D gene and trimming were derived from the DNA, and the V and J assignments and clone size from that table. The sample table lists about 98,000 clones, around 86% of them with a count of one. The ten largest clones represent roughly 3.8% of the sample.

The TCR originated in a female donor in good health and CMV-seropositive. Material: PBMCs.

The CDR3 protein: CASSVEIFGGNNEQFF. The nucleotides are TGTGCCAGCAGCGTAGAAATTTTTGGGGGGAACAATGAGCAGTTCTTC. This chain joins TRBV9 to TRBJ2-1; 6 matching bases give a weak D call of TRBD2. CDR1 SGDLS and CDR2 YYNGEE are derived from the germline V gene. From the cysteine through the phenylalanine, the CDR3 covers 16 amino acids. The kept DNA is CDR3 alone, 48 bases in frame from the first base. V is pared back by 0 bases and J by 5 bases, with 15 bases lying between the germline termini.